The subject of this entry is one T cell receptor beta chain. These data belong to a study of blood T cell repertoires in COVID-19. Study summary: COVID-19 samples, acute and convalescent, were from the United States, Italy and Spain. The cDNA or gDNA used as material had been derived from T cells, B-cell-depleted T cells, or PBMCs.

Germline CDR1 and CDR2: SGHTA and FQGNSA. This CDR3 is built from 11 residues. The germline V and J ends were trimmed by 2 bases and 7 bases, with 3 bases remaining between them. The data were produced by immunoSEQ multiplex PCR, yet TCRdb's version contains in-frame clones alone and is incomplete. This sample yields about 15,000 clones, of which under 85% are seen a single time; 25% to 35% belongs to the top ten. Specimen: peripheral blood. The chain uses TRBV7-2 and TRBJ2-4; D gene uncertain. The clonotype comes from a man in his 70s with active or convalescent COVID-19. CDR3 sequence: CASSLRNIQYF. In nucleotides, the CDR3 is TGTGCCAGCAGCTTACGGAACATTCAGTACTTC.